This T cell receptor beta chain was recorded in a study of cytomegalovirus exposure and HLA in healthy donors. Study information: A data release that came early held approximately 92 million unique TCRs from HLA-typed donors. Falling in the Caucasian-associated ancestry cluster were less than 85% of 398 genotyped donors. Overall study findings and caveats: Reportedly, diagnosis of cytomegalovirus status by the classifier showed high specificity and sensitivity.

With regard to this clone: Its antigen is not known.

It was with 60 Vbeta and 13 Jbeta primers that the PCR ran. Only in-frame clones appear in the TCRdb table, and some are missing; sequencing was by immunoSEQ multiplex PCR. Of approximately 95,000 clones listed, under 85% were seen once; the top ten hold roughly 4.3%. Sample: PBMCs. The receptor's source is a woman in her forties in good health and CMV-seropositive.

The CDR3 DNA sequence: TGTGCCAGCAGCAAGTTCTCGGGGACAGATACGCAGTATTTT. Translated, it gives CASSKFSGTDTQYF. The chain recombines TRBV11-1 with TRBJ2-3; the D gene is possibly TRBD2 (5 bases). The length of the CDR3 is 14 residues. Per the germline V gene, CDR1 is SGHAT and CDR2 is FQDESV (reference sequence). V dropped 5 bases and J dropped 3 bases, with 12 bases sitting between them.